This TCR beta chain was sequenced for a study of T cell responses to AZD1222 COVID-19 vaccine. General study findings and limits: Spike-spanning, vaccine-associated CD4 TCRs were dominant at 160-218 and 743-854. The breadth and depth of Spike-specific TCRs increased once two AZD1222 doses had been given.

Germline CDR1 is SGHVT and CDR2 is SQSDAQ. CDR3 length: 13 residues. The V gene lost 3 bases and the J gene lost 4 bases, with 9 bases spanning the gap. This clone was seen a handful of times. The antigen remains unidentified. The table came from immunoSEQ multiplex PCR; TCRdb's copy has only in-frame clones and leaves some out. Among about 110,000 clones listed, roughly 87% were seen once. V is TRBV7-4 and J is TRBJ1-2; tentatively, D is TRBD1 (5 bases). Material: peripheral blood, obtained on day 0 of MenACWY control vaccination. This clonotype was obtained from an adult in good health. CDR3 amino acids: CASSFRRVYGYTF. CDR3 in DNA: TGTGCCAGCAGCTTCCGCAGGGTCTATGGCTACACCTTC.